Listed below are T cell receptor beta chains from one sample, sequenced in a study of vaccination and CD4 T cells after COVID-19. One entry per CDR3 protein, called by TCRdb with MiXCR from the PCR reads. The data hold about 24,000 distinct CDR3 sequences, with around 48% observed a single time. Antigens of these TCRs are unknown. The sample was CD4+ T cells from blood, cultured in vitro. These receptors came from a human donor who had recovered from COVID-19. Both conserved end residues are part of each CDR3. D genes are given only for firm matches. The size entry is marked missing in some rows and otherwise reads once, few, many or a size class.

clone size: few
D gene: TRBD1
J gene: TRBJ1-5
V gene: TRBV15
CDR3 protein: CATSRPGTANNQPQHF
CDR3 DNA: TGTGCCACCAGCAGGCCCGGGACAGCCAACAATCAGCCCCAGCATTTT

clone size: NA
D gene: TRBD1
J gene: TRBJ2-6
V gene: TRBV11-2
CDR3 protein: CASSLDGWDSLSGANVLTF
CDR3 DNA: TGTGCCAGCAGCTTAGATGGCTGGGACAGCCTCTCTGGGGCCAACGTCCTGACTTTC

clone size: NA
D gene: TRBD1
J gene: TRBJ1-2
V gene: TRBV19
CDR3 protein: CASRHRGGGYTF
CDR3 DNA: TGTGCCAGTAGACACAGGGGGGGCGGCTACACCTTC

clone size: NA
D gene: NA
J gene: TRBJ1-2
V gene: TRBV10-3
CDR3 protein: CAISPDQGDGYTF
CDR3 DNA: TGTGCCATCAGTCCCGATCAGGGTGATGGCTACACCTTC

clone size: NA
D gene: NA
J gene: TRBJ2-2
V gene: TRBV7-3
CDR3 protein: CANSLTGTNTGELFF
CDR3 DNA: TGTGCCAACAGCTTAACCGGGACGAACACCGGGGAGCTGTTTTTT

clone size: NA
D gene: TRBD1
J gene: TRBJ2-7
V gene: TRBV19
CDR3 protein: CASSISDRDAYEQYF
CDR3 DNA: TGTGCCAGTAGTATATCGGACAGGGATGCCTACGAGCAGTACTTC

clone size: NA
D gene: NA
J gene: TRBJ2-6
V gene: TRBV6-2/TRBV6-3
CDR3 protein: CASTSQGWASGANVLTF
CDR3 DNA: TGTGCCAGCACCTCCCAAGGGTGGGCGTCTGGGGCCAACGTCCTGACTTTC

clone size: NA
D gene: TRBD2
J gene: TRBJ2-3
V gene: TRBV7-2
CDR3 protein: CASSLWTSGSDTQYF
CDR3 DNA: TGTGCCAGCAGCTTATGGACTAGCGGGTCAGATACGCAGTATTTT

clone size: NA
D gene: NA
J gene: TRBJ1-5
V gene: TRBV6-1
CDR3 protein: CASNIQGWNQPQHF
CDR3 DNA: TGTGCCAGCAATATACAGGGATGGAATCAGCCCCAGCATTTT

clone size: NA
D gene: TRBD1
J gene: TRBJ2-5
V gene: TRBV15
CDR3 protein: CVTSIIGTGGGETQYF
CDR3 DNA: TGTGTCACCAGCATTATAGGGACAGGGGGAGGAGAGACCCAGTACTTC

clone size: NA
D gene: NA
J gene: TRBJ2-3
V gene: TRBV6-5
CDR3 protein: CASSWRSTDTQYF
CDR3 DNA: TGTGCCAGCAGTTGGCGGAGCACAGATACGCAGTATTTT

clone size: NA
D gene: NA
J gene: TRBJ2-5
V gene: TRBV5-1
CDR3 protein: CASRRQQRAVAETQYF
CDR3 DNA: TGCGCCAGCAGGAGACAGCAAAGGGCGGTCGCAGAGACCCAGTACTTC

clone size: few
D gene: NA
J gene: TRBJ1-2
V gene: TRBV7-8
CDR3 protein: CASSPTGWGIYGYTF
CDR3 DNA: TGTGCCAGCAGCCCCACAGGGTGGGGCATCTATGGCTACACCTTC

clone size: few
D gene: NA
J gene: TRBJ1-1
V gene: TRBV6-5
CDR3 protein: CASSYRGLGGNTEAFF
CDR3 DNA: TGTGCCAGCAGTTATCGAGGGTTGGGGGGGAACACTGAAGCTTTCTTT

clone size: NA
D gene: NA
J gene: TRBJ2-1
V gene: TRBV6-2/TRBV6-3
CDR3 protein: CASSSRLSSYNEQFF
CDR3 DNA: TGTGCCAGCAGCTCCAGACTTAGCTCCTACAATGAGCAGTTCTTC

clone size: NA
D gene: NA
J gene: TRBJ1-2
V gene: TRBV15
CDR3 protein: CATSRDMGAGYGYTF
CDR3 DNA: TGTGCCACCAGCAGAGATATGGGAGCGGGCTATGGCTACACCTTC

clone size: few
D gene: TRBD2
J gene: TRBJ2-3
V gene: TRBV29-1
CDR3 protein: CSVQTSGATDTQYF
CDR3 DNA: TGCAGCGTTCAGACTAGCGGGGCCACAGATACGCAGTATTTT

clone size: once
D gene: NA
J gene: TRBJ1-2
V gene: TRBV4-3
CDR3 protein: CASSHPTGGYTF
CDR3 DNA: TGCGCCAGCAGCCATCCAACAGGGGGCTACACCTTC

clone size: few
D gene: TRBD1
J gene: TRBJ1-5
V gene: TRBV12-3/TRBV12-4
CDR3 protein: CASSLGTGPNQPQHF
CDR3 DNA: TGTGCCAGCAGTTTAGGGACAGGTCCCAATCAGCCCCAGCATTTT

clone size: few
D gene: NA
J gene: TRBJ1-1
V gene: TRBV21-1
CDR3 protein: CASSKGGNTEAFF
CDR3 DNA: TGTGCCAGCAGCAAGGGGGGGAACACTGAAGCTTTCTTT

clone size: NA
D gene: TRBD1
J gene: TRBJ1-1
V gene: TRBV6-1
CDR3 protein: CASSFDRDHEAFF
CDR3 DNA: TGTGCCAGCAGCTTTGACAGGGACCACGAAGCTTTCTTT

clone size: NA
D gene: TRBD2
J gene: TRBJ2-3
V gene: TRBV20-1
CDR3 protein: CSARVPGLAGAAPDTQYF
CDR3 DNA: TGCAGTGCTAGAGTCCCGGGACTAGCGGGAGCTGCCCCAGATACGCAGTATTTT

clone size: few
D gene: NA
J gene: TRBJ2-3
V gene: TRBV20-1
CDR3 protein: CSAPGRGGTDTQYF
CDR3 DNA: TGCAGTGCGCCCGGGAGAGGGGGTACAGATACGCAGTATTTT

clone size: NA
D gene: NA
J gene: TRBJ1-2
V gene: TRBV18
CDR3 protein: CASSPVGQASGGYGYTF
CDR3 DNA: TGTGCCAGCTCACCAGTGGGACAAGCCTCCGGGGGCTATGGCTACACCTTC